This TCR beta chain came from a study of blood T cell repertoires in COVID-19. Looking at the study overall: Whether acute or convalescent, the COVID-19 samples came from the United States, Italy and Spain. Nucleic acid was either cDNA or gDNA, and it came from T cells, B-cell-depleted T cells, or PBMCs.

Original processing notes: Nucleated cell counts were estimated from reference gene primer amplification. Clones were sequenced by immunoSEQ multiplex PCR, and TCRdb holds only the in-frame ones, with some missing. From that table come the V and J calls and clone size; the DNA was used to work out D and trimming. The sample carries fewer than 110,000 clones, over 60% recorded once. The clonotype was recovered from a man between 65 and 85 years old with acute or convalescent COVID-19. The sequencing sample was made of peripheral blood.

DNA of the CDR3: TGTGCCAGCAGCCAAGTCGCAGGGACAGGGGCTGAAAAACTGTTTTTT. Its protein is CASSQVAGTGAEKLFF. The V gene is TRBV3-1 (or the pseudogene TRBV3-2), the J gene TRBJ1-4; 10 bases align to TRBD1. V lost 1 base, J lost 7 bases, and 6 bases stayed unmatched. The CDR3 extends over 16 amino acids. Per the germline V gene, CDR1 is LGHDT and CDR2 is YNNKEL (reference sequence).